Shown below are 7 T cell receptor beta chains from a single sample sequenced in a study of human T cells and chemical hapten exposure. Sample time point: patch test 3, about 24 weeks after DPC sensitization. Specified treatment: therapeutic diphenylcyclopropenone sensitization with weekly scalp DPC. TCRdb fed the RACE reads into MiXCR, producing one record per CDR3 protein. The data contain some 180,000 distinct CDR3 sequences, 24% of them singletons. Sequencing used whole blood, obtained in connection with sensitization to the hapten diphenylcyclopropenone (DPC). These receptors originate from a middle-aged woman with alopecia areata. Some clones in this sample may be carry-over from other donors' samples.

A remark on this clonotype: A much larger clone differs from this one at a single base, so this may be a read error. The chain is built from TRBV19 and TRBJ2-2; D call uncertain. Germline CDR1 is LNHDA and CDR2 is SQIVND (reference sequence). CDR3 length: 14 amino acids. The CDR3 is CASGIRRNTGELFF. CDR3 in DNA: TGTGCCAGTGGTATTCGTAGGAACACCGGGGAGCTGTTTTTT.

This clonotype was detected a few times. The chain links TRBV20-1 to TRBJ1-5; D gene ambiguous. The CDR3 has 16 residues. Germline CDR1 DFQATT, CDR2 SNEGSKA (reference sequence). V shed 1 base and J shed 1 base, with 14 bases lying between them. CDR3 amino acids: CSARGPLVLSNQPQHF. In DNA, the CDR3 is TGCAGTGCTAGAGGTCCTCTTGTGTTGAGCAATCAGCCCCAGCATTTT.

This clonotype was seen a few times. The chain is built from TRBV20-1 and TRBJ1-5, with 9 bases fitting TRBD1. The CDR3 consists of 15 residues. Germline-derived CDR1 and CDR2 are DFQATT and SNEGSKA (reference sequence). Trimming cost V 6 bases and J 3 bases; bases outside gene matches: 9. The CDR3 region has the DNA TGCAGTGCCAGTCCCGGGACAGGGTCCAATCAGCCCCAGCATTTT. It translates to CSASPGTGSNQPQHF.

The V call is TRBV29-1, the J call TRBJ2-1; 12 bases are a match to TRBD1. The CDR3 length is 16 residues. With V trimmed by 1 base and J by 6 bases, 7 bases remained unmatched. From germline, CDR1 is SQVTM and CDR2 ANQGSEA. The CDR3 sequence: CSVEGPGQGASNEQFF. The CDR3 region has the DNA TGCAGCGTTGAAGGCCCGGGACAGGGGGCAAGCAATGAGCAGTTCTTC.

The sample holds a few counts of this clonotype. This chain uses TRBV9 with TRBJ2-2; 7 nucleotides agree with TRBD2. The CDR3 is 17 residues long. The V segment lost 3 bases and the J segment 4 bases; nucleotides outside the gene matches: 12. Germline CDR1 SGDLS, CDR2 YYNGEE. Here the CDR3 reads CASSAASGGLFTGELFF. CDR3 in DNA: TGTGCCAGCAGCGCGGCTAGCGGCGGATTATTCACCGGGGAGCTGTTTTTT.

This clonotype was seen at least ten times. The DNA of the CDR3 is TGTGCCAGCAGCTTATGGGGGAACACTGAAGCTTTCTTT. Translating it yields CASSLWGNTEAFF. The chain carries TRBV7-8 and TRBJ1-1, with D uncertain. Germline loops: CDR1 SGHVS, CDR2 FQNEAQ. The V and J ends lost 2 bases and 1 base respectively, with 5 bases between them. The CDR3 sequence is 13 residues long.

J is TRBJ2-7 and V is TRBV29-1; the D is unclear. The CDR3 has 13 residues. V was clipped by 5 bases and J by 3 bases, with 14 bases between them. Germline V gene data show CDR1 as SQVTM and CDR2 as ANQGSEA. DNA for the CDR3: TGCAGCGTTAAGCTACCTTCAATCTACGAGCAGTACTTC. Translated: CSVKLPSIYEQYF.